This passage covers 19 T cell receptor beta chains from one sample sequenced in a study of cytomegalovirus exposure and HLA in healthy donors. The PCR ran on 60 Vbeta and 13 Jbeta primers. Generated by immunoSEQ multiplex PCR, the TCRdb table keeps only in-frame clones and is missing some. The sample spans more than 45,000 clones; the ten largest clones claim more than 10%. The specimen was PBMCs. The receptors come from a woman in her twenties or thirties in good health and CMV-seropositive.

This chain links TRBV6-6 with TRBJ2-2; 9 nucleotides align to TRBD2. This CDR3 contains 15 residues. The V gene end was trimmed by 7 bases and the J gene end by 6 bases; junction bases not matched to a gene: 9. In germline, CDR1 is MNHNY, CDR2 SVGAGI (reference sequence). CDR3 region: CASTLGLAGPGELFF. The CDR3 DNA follows: TGTGCCAGCACCCTAGGCCTAGCGGGGCCCGGGGAGCTGTTTTTT.

CDR3 protein: CASSEWGRLNYGYTF. The CDR3 DNA reads as TGTGCCAGCAGTGAATGGGGCAGATTGAACTATGGCTACACCTTC. This chain links TRBV6-1 with TRBJ1-2; TRBD1 is a possible D gene (5 bases). Germline lookup yields CDR1 MNHNS and CDR2 SASEGT. The CDR3 contains 15 residues. Deletions cut 2 bases from V and 2 bases from J, with 12 bases between.

The chain couples TRBV18 to TRBJ2-7; TRBD1 agrees at 7 bases. Germline-derived CDR1 and CDR2 are KGHSH and LQKENI. Losses at the gene ends were 3 bases for V and 4 bases for J; bases not matched to a gene: 9. This CDR3 spans 15 amino acids. The CDR3 reads CASSPIPGQPYEQYF. CDR3 DNA: TGTGCCAGCTCACCGATCCCGGGACAGCCTTACGAGCAGTACTTC.

The V gene is TRBV7-2, the J gene TRBJ2-7, with 11 bases identical to TRBD2. This CDR3 region has 15 residues. After removal of 4 bases from V and 3 bases from J, the junction contained 5 bases not matched to a gene. Germline V gives CDR1 SGHTA, CDR2 FQGNSA. CDR3 amino acids: CASSSGTSGIYEQYF. The DNA for the CDR3 is TGTGCCAGCAGCTCCGGGACTAGCGGTATCTACGAGCAGTACTTC.

CDR3 sequence reads: CAVLQGNTEAFF. Here the CDR3 DNA reads TGTGCCGTCTTACAGGGTAACACTGAAGCTTTCTTT. The rearrangement uses TRBV7-9 and TRBJ1-1, with D tentatively TRBD1 (6 bases). V lost 11 bases and J lost 2, with 12 bases in between. Germline loops: CDR1 SEHNR, CDR2 FQNEAQ (reference sequence). CDR3 size: 12 residues.

The chain recombines TRBV18 with TRBJ2-6, with 12 bases fitting TRBD2. The CDR3 sequence is 20 residues long. Germline values: CDR1 KGHSH, CDR2 LQKENI. V was pared by 3 bases and J by 1 base, with 10 bases of the junction left unmatched. This CDR3 reads CASSPPLAGGLVSGANVLTF. The CDR3 DNA reads as TGTGCCAGCTCACCCCCCCTAGCGGGAGGGCTCGTATCTGGGGCCAACGTCCTGACTTTC. Supplemented by reference TRBV18 and TRBJ2-6, the full variable domain reads NAGVMQNPRHLVRRRGQEARLRCSPMKGHSHVYWYRQLPEEGLKFMVYLQKENIIDESGMPKERFSAEFPKEGPSILRIQQVVRGDSAAYFCASSPPLAGGLVSGANVLTFGAGSRLTVL.

The V and J genes are TRBV6-1 and TRBJ1-1; 10 positions agree with TRBD1. V gave up 4 bases and J gave up 0 bases; unmatched junction bases: 5. Germline values: CDR1 MNHNS, CDR2 SASEGT. The CDR3 runs to 16 residues. DNA for the CDR3: TGTGCCAGCAGTGCCAGGACAGGGGGTTTGAACACTGAAGCTTTCTTT. It codes for CASSARTGGLNTEAFF.

V usage is TRBV11-2 and J usage is TRBJ2-5, with 10 nucleotides matching TRBD2. The germline gives CDR1 SGHAT, CDR2 FQNNGV. V lost 2 bases, J lost 1 base, and 4 bases stayed unmatched. The CDR3 length is 16 residues. CDR3 bases: TGTGCCAGCAGCTTATCGCTAGCGGGGGCCCAAGAGACCCAGTACTTC. It encodes CASSLSLAGAQETQYF.

V usage is TRBV7-6 and J usage is TRBJ2-1; 13 bases agree with TRBD2. Germline CDR1 is SGHVS and CDR2 is FNYEAQ. Germline trimming cut 5 bases from V and 2 bases from J; bases unmatched to any gene: 9. The CDR3 sequence is 18 residues long. The CDR3 coding sequence is TGTGCCAGCAGCCCACGGACTAGCGGGAGAGGGACCTACAATGAGCAGTTCTTC. It yields the protein CASSPRTSGRGTYNEQFF.

The chain carries TRBV4-1 and TRBJ1-5; D gene ambiguous. Germline V gives CDR1 MGHRA, CDR2 YSYEKL. Trimming stripped 0 bases from V and 5 bases from J, with 11 bases between. The length of the CDR3 is 15 residues. The CDR3 DNA follows: TGCGCCAGCAGCCAAGATTACAGCCCATATCAGCCCCAGCATTTT. Residues: CASSQDYSPYQPQHF.

V usage is TRBV28 and J usage is TRBJ1-5; tentative D call: TRBD1 (6 bases). Germline V CDR1 and CDR2: MDHEN, SYDVKM. Trimming took off 6 bases at V and 9 bases at J, with 15 bases between the two ends. There are 13 residues in the CDR3. CDR3 nucleotides: TGTGCCAGCAGCCCGAGGGGGATCTGGCCCCAGCATTTT. Amino acid sequence: CASSPRGIWPQHF. The full variable domain, completed using reference TRBV28 and TRBJ1-5, is DVKVTQSSRYLVKRTGEKVFLECVQDMDHENMFWYRQDPGLGLRLIYFSYDVKMKEKGDIPEGYSVSREKKERFSLILESASTNQTSMYLCASSPRGIWPQHFGDGTRLSIL.

The chain couples TRBV7-8 to TRBJ2-7; D may be TRBD1 (5 bases). The CDR3 has 12 amino acids. The germline CDR1 and CDR2 sequences are SGHVS and FQNEAQ. V was shortened by 2 bases and J by 3 bases, with 5 bases between the two germline ends. CDR3 residues: CASSLQGYEQYF. CDR3 nucleotides: TGTGCCAGCAGCTTACAGGGCTACGAGCAGTACTTC.

The rearrangement uses TRBV6-5 and TRBJ1-4, with 10 bases lining up with TRBD1. V lost 0 bases and J lost 5; bases outside the gene matches: 0. Germline loops: CDR1 MNHEY, CDR2 SVGAGI. This CDR3 has 15 amino acids. The CDR3: CASSYSGQGNEKLFF. In DNA form, the CDR3 reads TGTGCCAGCAGTTACTCGGGACAGGGGAATGAAAAACTGTTTTTT.

The V call is TRBV27, the J call TRBJ2-2, with 14 nucleotides matching TRBD2. The V and J ends lost 4 bases and 0 bases, in that order; junction bases with no gene match: 4. The CDR3 contains 18 residues. The germline CDR1 and CDR2 sequences are MNHEY and SMNVEV (reference sequence). The CDR3: CASSSRTSGRSNTGELFF. CDR3 DNA sequence: TGTGCCAGCAGTTCCCGGACTAGCGGGAGGTCGAACACCGGGGAGCTGTTTTTT.

J is TRBJ2-2 and V is TRBV7-9; the match to TRBD1 covers 12 bases. V dropped 4 bases and J dropped 7; count of bases not matched to a gene: 13. The CDR3 sequence is 18 residues long. Germline V gene lookup returns CDR1 SEHNR and CDR2 FQNEAQ (reference sequence). The CDR3: CASSSGLGQGAQNGELFF. The CDR3 DNA follows: TGTGCCAGCAGCTCAGGACTGGGACAGGGGGCGCAGAACGGGGAGCTGTTTTTT.

The V gene is TRBV7-9, the J gene TRBJ2-1; 11 nucleotides match TRBD2. The V gene's germline CDR1 is SEHNR and CDR2 FQNEAQ (reference sequence). The V segment lost 5 bases and the J segment 7 bases; nucleotides outside the gene matches: 7. This CDR3 is built from 15 residues. The CDR3 sequence: CASSDGLAGGNEQFF. In nucleotides, the CDR3 is TGTGCCAGCAGCGATGGACTAGCGGGTGGTAATGAGCAGTTCTTC.

The chain has TRBV19 and TRBJ1-6, with D possibly TRBD1 on 5 matching bases. The CDR3 is 11 amino acids. Trimming took 6 bases from V and 14 from J, leaving 11 bases between them. Germline loops: CDR1 LNHDA, CDR2 SQIVND (reference sequence). The CDR3 DNA reads TGTGCCAGTAGCGGCAAGACAGCCCTCCACTTT. The encoded protein is CASSGKTALHF.

The rearrangement links TRBV9 to TRBJ2-2, with TRBD2 matching 10 bases. This CDR3 is built from 17 residues. Germline V gene data show CDR1 as SGDLS and CDR2 as YYNGEE. The V segment lost 2 bases and the J segment 4 bases; nucleotides outside the gene matches: 8. The CDR3 sequence is CASSVPSGREPTGELFF. In DNA, the CDR3 is TGTGCCAGCAGCGTTCCTAGCGGGAGAGAGCCCACCGGGGAGCTGTTTTTT. The full variable domain, its missing parts supplied by reference TRBV9 and TRBJ2-2, is DSGVTQTPKHLITATGQRVTLRCSPRSGDLSVYWYQQSLDQGLQFLIQYYNGEERAKGNILERFSAQQFPDLHSELNLSSLELGDSALYFCASSVPSGREPTGELFFGEGSRLTVL.

The J gene is TRBJ2-2, the V gene TRBV6-5; no clear D. Trimming left V 2 bases short and J 7 bases short, with 8 bases between. Germline V gene data show CDR1 as MNHEY and CDR2 as SVGAGI. This CDR3 is built from 13 residues. The DNA for the CDR3 is TGTGCCAGCAGTTACCGACCGGGCGGGGAGCTGTTTTTT. As protein: CASSYRPGGELFF.